The following is a T cell receptor beta chain sequence with its context. These data are taken from a study of blood T cell repertoires in COVID-19. Using immunoSEQ multiplex PCR, the repertoire was profiled, and TCRdb retains in-frame clones only, with some absent. Found here are 110,000 to 150,000 clones, 86% of them singletons; the top ten hold about 4.1%. Germline loops: CDR1 MDHEN, CDR2 SYDVKM. Trimming removed 4 bases from V and 7 bases from J, with 7 bases in between. The CDR3 length is 11 residues. The origin of this receptor is a man in his forties or fifties who had recovered from COVID-19. The rearrangement links TRBV28 to TRBJ1-2; D ambiguous. Input material: PBMCs or T cells enriched from blood (not recorded which). The CDR3 is CASSSGGGYTF. The CDR3 region has the DNA TGTGCCAGCAGTTCAGGAGGTGGCTACACCTTC.